One sample yielded the 20 T cell receptor beta chains listed below, sequenced in a study of PD-1 blockade in classical Hodgkin lymphoma. Measured with immunoSEQ multiplex PCR; TCRdb has only the in-frame clones, and not every one. The repertoire has tens of thousands of clones, over 75% of them found once; the top ten carry about 15%. The time point: cycle 4 day 1 (C4D1), after more than five weeks of nivolumab. Every one of the patients relapsed after autologous stem cell transplantation (brentuximab vedotin exposure was variable). The sample was peripheral blood mononuclear cells (PBMCs), taken before the fourth cycle of nivolumab. The receptors shown here come from a human donor with classical Hodgkin lymphoma.

The chain links TRBV29-1 to TRBJ2-1; D not certain. The CDR3 totals 16 residues. Deletions cut 1 base from V and 0 bases from J, with 13 bases between. CDR1 SQVTM and CDR2 ANQGSEA come from the germline V gene. Here the CDR3 DNA reads TGCAGCGTTGAAGCCCCGAAGGGTAGCTCCTACAATGAGCAGTTCTTC. Translating it yields CSVEAPKGSSYNEQFF.

This clone is medium-sized by share. The CDR3 DNA reads as TGTGCCAGCAGCGTCGGGGTAGCGGGCTACAATGAGCAGTTCTTC. Protein: CASSVGVAGYNEQFF. V gene TRBV5-6 combines with J gene TRBJ2-1; 7 bases line up with TRBD2. V was pared by 4 bases and J by 3 bases, with 7 bases of the junction left unmatched. CDR3 length equals 15 residues. Germline CDR1 is SGHDT and CDR2 is YYEEEE.

This chain joins TRBV6-5 and TRBJ2-1; TRBD2 aligns across 11 bases. The V and J ends lost 4 bases and 3 bases, in that order; junction bases with no gene match: 5. The CDR3 is made up of 16 amino acids. Germline V CDR1 and CDR2: MNHEY, SVGAGI. This CDR3 reads CASSSIGTSGYNEQFF. The CDR3 nucleotides are TGTGCCAGCAGTTCTATCGGGACTAGCGGCTACAATGAGCAGTTCTTC.

The rearrangement joins TRBV19 to TRBJ1-5; TRBD1 matches 11 bases. Germline CDR1 LNHDA, CDR2 SQIVND (reference sequence). Unmatched junction bases numbered 12, after V lost 3 bases and J lost 2 bases. The CDR3 runs 19 residues. The CDR3 coding sequence is TGTGCCAGTAGTATTGGGTTTGGACAGGGGGCTTTGGGCAATCAGCCCCAGCATTTT. Translated, it gives CASSIGFGQGALGNQPQHF.

This chain connects TRBV19 to TRBJ2-5; D is uncertain. V was shortened by 2 bases and J by 1 base, with 5 bases between the two germline ends. The CDR3 consists of 13 residues. Per the germline V gene, CDR1 is LNHDA and CDR2 is SQIVND (reference sequence). Written as DNA, the CDR3 is TGTGCCAGTAGTATACACCGCCAAGAGACCCAGTACTTC. It specifies CASSIHRQETQYF.

This clone is labeled as medium-sized. The DNA of the CDR3 is TGTGCCAGCAGCGGAAACAGGGGCGACTATGGCTACACCTTC. Protein product: CASSGNRGDYGYTF. The chain employs TRBV9 and TRBJ1-2, with 7 bases lining up with TRBD1. Germline trimming cut 3 bases from V and 3 bases from J; bases unmatched to any gene: 5. There are 14 residues in the CDR3. Germline V gene lookup returns CDR1 SGDLS and CDR2 YYNGEE.

The chain uses TRBV28 and TRBJ2-7, with D possibly matching TRBD2 (5 bases). CDR3 length: 15 residues. The germline V and J ends were trimmed by 3 bases and 2 bases, with 14 bases remaining between them. Germline V lookup: CDR1 MDHEN, CDR2 SYDVKM. The CDR3 sequence is CASSFPDSIPYEQYF. The CDR3 nucleotides read TGTGCCAGCAGTTTCCCGGACTCAATCCCCTACGAGCAGTACTTC.

This chain links TRBV5-1 with TRBJ2-3; D is unresolved. Germline values: CDR1 SGHRS, CDR2 YFSETQ. The CDR3 totals 11 residues. Trimming left V 0 bases short and J 5 bases short, with 1 base between. This CDR3 is CASSLVDTQYF. The CDR3 DNA sequence: TGCGCCAGCAGCTTGGTAGATACGCAGTATTTT.

The V and J genes are TRBV19 and TRBJ2-6, with a tentative D call TRBD2 (5 bases). CDR3 size: 16 residues. CDR1 is LNHDA, CDR2 SQIVND, per germline (reference sequence). The V end was cut by 2 bases, the J end by 0 bases, with 8 bases between. The CDR3 sequence: CASSISGLSGANVLTF. CDR3 bases: TGTGCCAGTAGTATAAGCGGCCTCTCTGGGGCCAACGTCCTGACTTTC.

The chain has TRBV5-4 and TRBJ2-5, with 8 nucleotides matching TRBD1. Germline-derived CDR1 and CDR2 are SGHNT and YYREEE (reference sequence). This CDR3 is built from 15 residues. V lost 4 bases and J lost 5; bases outside the gene matches: 10. The CDR3 region has the DNA TGTGCCAGCAGCCAAAGACAGGGGTTAGGGGAGACCCAGTACTTC. Its translation: CASSQRQGLGETQYF.

This clone has just a few counts. J is TRBJ2-7 and V is TRBV7-3; D unresolved. Trimming took 2 bases from V and 5 from J, leaving 16 bases between them. Germline loops: CDR1 SGHTA, CDR2 FQGTGA. The CDR3 is 15 residues long. The DNA for the CDR3 is TGTGCCAGCAGCTTAGCGTTCGGCACCATCCACGAGCAGTACTTC. It encodes CASSLAFGTIHEQYF.

J is TRBJ2-1 and V is TRBV19; TRBD2 matches at 8 bases. Germline V lookup: CDR1 LNHDA, CDR2 SQIVND (reference sequence). The CDR3 is 14 residues long. V dropped 10 bases and J dropped 6; count of bases not matched to a gene: 11. CDR3 residues: CATVAGSTTNEQFF. CDR3 DNA: TGTGCCACTGTAGCGGGATCCACCACCAATGAGCAGTTCTTC. The full variable domain, rest sourced from reference TRBV19 and TRBJ2-1, is DGGITQSPKYLFRKEGQNVTLSCEQNLNHDAMYWYRQDPGQGLRLIYYSQIVNDFQKGDIAEGYSVSREKKESFPLTVTSAQKNPTAFYLCATVAGSTTNEQFFGPGTRLTVL.

The chain recombines TRBV10-3 with TRBJ1-5, with D perhaps matching TRBD1 (6 bases). Trimming took off 3 bases at V and 7 bases at J, with 10 bases between the two ends. Germline V CDR1 and CDR2: ENHRY, SYGVKD. The CDR3 covers 13 residues. This CDR3 reads CAISEGGRQPQHF. CDR3 nucleotides: TGTGCCATCAGTGAAGGGGGGAGGCAGCCCCAGCATTTT.

CDR3 sequence: CAVRTGTYGYTF. The CDR3 coding sequence is TGTGCTGTAAGGACAGGGACTTATGGCTACACCTTC. The chain links TRBV19 to TRBJ1-2; 8 nucleotides match TRBD1. The germline V gene has CDR1 LNHDA and CDR2 SQIVND (reference sequence). The CDR3 contains 12 residues.

The genes are TRBV28 and TRBJ2-2; no definite D call. The germline CDR1 and CDR2 sequences are MDHEN and SYDVKM. CDR3 length equals 12 residues. V lost 6 bases and J lost 6, with 8 bases in between. The DNA of the CDR3 is TGTGCCAGCAGAGACCTTGCCGGGGAGCTGTTTTTT. The encoded protein is CASRDLAGELFF.

This sequence joins TRBV28 and TRBJ1-6; D remains ambiguous. This CDR3 spans 13 amino acids. CDR1 is MDHEN and CDR2 is SYDVKM in the germline V gene. V was clipped by 4 bases and J by 7 bases, with 8 bases between them. Written as DNA, the CDR3 is TGTGCCAGCAGTTGGGCCTCAAATTCACCCCTCCACTTT. Residues: CASSWASNSPLHF.

The V call is TRBV4-3, the J call TRBJ2-1; TRBD2 matches 10 bases. Trimming cost V 6 bases and J 8 bases; bases outside gene matches: 7. This CDR3 has 14 residues. Germline-derived CDR1 and CDR2 are LGHNA and YSLEER. CDR3 protein: CASSRLAGWDEQFF. The CDR3 DNA follows: TGCGCCAGCAGTAGACTAGCGGGTTGGGATGAGCAGTTCTTC.

The chain is built from TRBV19 and TRBJ2-5, with 9 bases that match TRBD2. V shed 3 bases and J 9 bases; nucleotides not matched to a gene: 11. The CDR3 runs 15 residues. Germline CDR1 reads LNHDA; CDR2 reads SQIVND (reference sequence). In DNA form, the CDR3 reads TGTGCCAGTAGTATTAGCGGGGGAGCTGCCGAGGCCCAGTACTTC. It translates to CASSISGGAAEAQYF.

The genes are TRBV6-1 and TRBJ1-5, with unresolved D. V was cut by 4 bases and J by 0 bases, with 7 bases left in between. Germline V gene data show CDR1 as MNHNS and CDR2 as SASEGT. The CDR3 consists of 14 residues. CDR3 in DNA: TGTGCCAGCAGTGCGGTCGATAGCAATCAGCCCCAGCATTTT. Translated: CASSAVDSNQPQHF.

V gene TRBV11-2 combines with J gene TRBJ1-5, with 10 bases identical to TRBD1. The V segment lost 5 bases and the J segment 7 bases; nucleotides outside the gene matches: 5. The CDR3 is 14 amino acids. Germline CDR1 reads SGHAT; CDR2 reads FQNNGV. The CDR3 DNA reads as TGTGCCAGCAGCGTGGGACAGGGGTTCCAGCCCCAGCATTTT. Translated, it gives CASSVGQGFQPQHF.